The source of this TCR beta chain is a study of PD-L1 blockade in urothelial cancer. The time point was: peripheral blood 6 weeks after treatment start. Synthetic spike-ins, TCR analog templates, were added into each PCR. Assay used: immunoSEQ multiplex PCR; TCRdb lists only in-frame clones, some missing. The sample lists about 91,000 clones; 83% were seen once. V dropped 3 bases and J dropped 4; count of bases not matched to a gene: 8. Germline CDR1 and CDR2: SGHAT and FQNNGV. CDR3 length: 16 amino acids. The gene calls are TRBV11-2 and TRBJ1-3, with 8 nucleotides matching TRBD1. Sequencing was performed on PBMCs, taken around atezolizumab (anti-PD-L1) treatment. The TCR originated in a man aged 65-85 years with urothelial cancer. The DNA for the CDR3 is TGTGCCAGCAGCTTCTCAGGGGGCGCTTCCGGAAACACCATATATTTT. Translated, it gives CASSFSGGASGNTIYF.